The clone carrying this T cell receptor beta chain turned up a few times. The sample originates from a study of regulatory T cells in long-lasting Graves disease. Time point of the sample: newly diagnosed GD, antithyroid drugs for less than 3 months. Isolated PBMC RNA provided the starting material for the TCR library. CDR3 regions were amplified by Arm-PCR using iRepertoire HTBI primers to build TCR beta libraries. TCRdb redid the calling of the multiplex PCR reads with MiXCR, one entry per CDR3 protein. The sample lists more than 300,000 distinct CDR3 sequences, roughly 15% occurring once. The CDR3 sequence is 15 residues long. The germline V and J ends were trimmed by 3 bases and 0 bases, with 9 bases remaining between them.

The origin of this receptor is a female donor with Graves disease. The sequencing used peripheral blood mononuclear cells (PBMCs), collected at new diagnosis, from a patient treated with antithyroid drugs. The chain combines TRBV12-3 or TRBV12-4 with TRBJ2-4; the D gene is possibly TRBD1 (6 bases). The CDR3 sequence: CASSLDSLAKNIQYF. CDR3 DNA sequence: TGTGCCAGCAGTTTGGACAGCCTAGCCAAAAACATTCAGTACTTC.